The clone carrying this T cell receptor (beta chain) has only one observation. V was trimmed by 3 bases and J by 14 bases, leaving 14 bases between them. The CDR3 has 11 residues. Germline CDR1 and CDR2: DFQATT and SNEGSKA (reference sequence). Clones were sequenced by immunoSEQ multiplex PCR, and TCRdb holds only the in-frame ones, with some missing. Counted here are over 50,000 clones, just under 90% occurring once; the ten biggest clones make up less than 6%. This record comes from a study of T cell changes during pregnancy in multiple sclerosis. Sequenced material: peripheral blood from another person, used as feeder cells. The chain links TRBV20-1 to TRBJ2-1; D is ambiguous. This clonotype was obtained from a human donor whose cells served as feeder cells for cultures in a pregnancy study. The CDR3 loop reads CSARERLEKFF. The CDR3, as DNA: TGCAGTGCTAGGGAAAGACTGGAAAAGTTCTTC.